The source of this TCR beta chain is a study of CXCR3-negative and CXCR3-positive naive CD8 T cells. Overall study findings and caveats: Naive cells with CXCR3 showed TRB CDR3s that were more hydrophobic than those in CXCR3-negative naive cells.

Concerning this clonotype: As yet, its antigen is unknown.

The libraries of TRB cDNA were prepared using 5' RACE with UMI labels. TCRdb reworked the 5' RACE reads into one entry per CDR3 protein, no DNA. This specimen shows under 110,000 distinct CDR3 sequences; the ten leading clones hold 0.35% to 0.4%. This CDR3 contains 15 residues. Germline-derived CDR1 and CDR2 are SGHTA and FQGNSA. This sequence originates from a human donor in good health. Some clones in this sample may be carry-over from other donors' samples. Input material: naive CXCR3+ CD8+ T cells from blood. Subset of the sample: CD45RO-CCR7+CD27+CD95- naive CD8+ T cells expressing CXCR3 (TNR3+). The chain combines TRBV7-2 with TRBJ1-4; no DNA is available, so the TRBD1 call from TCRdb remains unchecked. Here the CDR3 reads CASSLLDRDNEKLFF.